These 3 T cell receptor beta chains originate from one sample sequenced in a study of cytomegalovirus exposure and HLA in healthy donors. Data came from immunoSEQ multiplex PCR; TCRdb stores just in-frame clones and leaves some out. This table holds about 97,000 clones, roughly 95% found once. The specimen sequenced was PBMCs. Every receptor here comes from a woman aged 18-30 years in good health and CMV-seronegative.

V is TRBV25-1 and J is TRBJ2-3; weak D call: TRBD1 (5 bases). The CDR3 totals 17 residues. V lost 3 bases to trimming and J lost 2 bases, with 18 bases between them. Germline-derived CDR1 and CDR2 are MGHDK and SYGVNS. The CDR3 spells CASSEESDRQNTDTQYF. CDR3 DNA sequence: TGTGCCAGCAGTGAGGAGTCTGACAGACAAAACACAGATACGCAGTATTTT.

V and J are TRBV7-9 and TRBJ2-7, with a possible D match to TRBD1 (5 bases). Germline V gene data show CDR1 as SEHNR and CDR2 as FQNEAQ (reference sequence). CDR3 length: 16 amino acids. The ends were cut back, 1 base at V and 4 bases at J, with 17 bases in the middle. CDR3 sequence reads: CASSLGPGVQEYEQYF. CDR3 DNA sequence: TGTGCCAGCAGCTTAGGTCCAGGCGTACAGGAATACGAGCAGTACTTC. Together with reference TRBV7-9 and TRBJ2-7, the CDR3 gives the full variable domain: DTGVSQNPRHKITKRGQNVTFRCDPISEHNRLYWYRQTLGQGPEFLTYFQNEAQLEKSRLLSDRFSAERPKGSFSTLEIQRTEQGDSAMYLCASSLGPGVQEYEQYFGPGTRLTVT.

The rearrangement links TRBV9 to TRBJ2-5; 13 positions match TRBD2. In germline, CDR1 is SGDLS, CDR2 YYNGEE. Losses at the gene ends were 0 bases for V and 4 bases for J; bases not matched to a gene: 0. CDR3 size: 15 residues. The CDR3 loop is CASSVGLAGGETQYF. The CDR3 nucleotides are TGTGCCAGCAGCGTAGGACTAGCGGGAGGAGAGACCCAGTACTTC.